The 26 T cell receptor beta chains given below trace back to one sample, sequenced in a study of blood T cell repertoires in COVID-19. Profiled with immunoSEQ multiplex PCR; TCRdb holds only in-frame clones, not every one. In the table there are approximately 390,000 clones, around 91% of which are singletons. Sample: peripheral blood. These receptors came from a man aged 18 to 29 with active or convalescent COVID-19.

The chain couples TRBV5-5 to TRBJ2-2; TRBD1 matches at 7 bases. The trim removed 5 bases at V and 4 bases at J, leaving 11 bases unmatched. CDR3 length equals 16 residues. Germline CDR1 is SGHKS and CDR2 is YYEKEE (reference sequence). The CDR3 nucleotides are TGTGCCAGCAGTTTTCAGGGGGACAGACGCACCGGGGAGCTGTTTTTT. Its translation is CASSFQGDRRTGELFF.

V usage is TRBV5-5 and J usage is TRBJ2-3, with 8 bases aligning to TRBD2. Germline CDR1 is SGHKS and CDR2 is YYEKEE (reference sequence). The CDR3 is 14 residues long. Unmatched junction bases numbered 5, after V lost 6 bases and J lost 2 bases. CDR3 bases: TGTGCCAGCACCATAGCGGGGTCCACAGATACGCAGTATTTT. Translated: CASTIAGSTDTQYF.

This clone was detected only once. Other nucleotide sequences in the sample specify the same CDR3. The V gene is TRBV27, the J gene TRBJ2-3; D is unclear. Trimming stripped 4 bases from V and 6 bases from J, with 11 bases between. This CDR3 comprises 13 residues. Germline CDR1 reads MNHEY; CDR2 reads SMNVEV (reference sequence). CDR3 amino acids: CASSSGVVDTQYF. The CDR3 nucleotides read TGTGCCAGCAGTTCCGGAGTGGTCGATACGCAGTATTTT.

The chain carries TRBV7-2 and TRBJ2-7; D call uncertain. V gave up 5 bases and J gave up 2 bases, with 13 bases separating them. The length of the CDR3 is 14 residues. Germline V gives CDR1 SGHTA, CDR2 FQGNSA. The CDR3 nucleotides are TGTGCCAGCAGCCCCCGGCAGAGCGCCTACGAGCAGTACTTC. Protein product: CASSPRQSAYEQYF.

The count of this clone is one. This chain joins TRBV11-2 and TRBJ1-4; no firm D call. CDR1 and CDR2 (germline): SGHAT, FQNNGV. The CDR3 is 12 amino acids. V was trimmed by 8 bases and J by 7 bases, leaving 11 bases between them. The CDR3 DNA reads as TGTGCCAGCTCCCTGGGAGGTGAAAAACTGTTTTTT. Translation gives CASSLGGEKLFF.

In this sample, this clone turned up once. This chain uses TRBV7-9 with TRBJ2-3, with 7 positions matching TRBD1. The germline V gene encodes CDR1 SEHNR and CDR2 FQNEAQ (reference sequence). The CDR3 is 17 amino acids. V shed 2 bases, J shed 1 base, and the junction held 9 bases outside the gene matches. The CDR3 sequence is CASSLLGRGSGTDTQYF. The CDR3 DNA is TGTGCCAGCAGCTTACTGGGCAGGGGGTCTGGCACAGATACGCAGTATTTT.

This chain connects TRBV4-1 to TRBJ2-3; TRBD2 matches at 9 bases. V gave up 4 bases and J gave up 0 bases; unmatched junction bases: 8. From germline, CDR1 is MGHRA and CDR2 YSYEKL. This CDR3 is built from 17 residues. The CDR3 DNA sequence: TGCGCCAGCAGCCGAGCCGGGACTAGCACTAGCACAGATACGCAGTATTTT. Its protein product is CASSRAGTSTSTDTQYF.

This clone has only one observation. DNA for the CDR3: TGTGCCAGCAGCTTCTCCGGGATTGAAGCTTTCTTT. This codes for CASSFSGIEAFF. This sequence joins TRBV5-5 and TRBJ1-1; no reliable D call. Germline lookup yields CDR1 SGHKS and CDR2 YYEKEE (reference sequence). CDR3 length: 12 residues. Trimming removed 2 bases from V and 7 bases from J, with 9 bases in between. Using reference TRBV5-5 and TRBJ1-1 for the parts outside the CDR3, the full variable domain is DAGVTQSPTHLIKTRGQQVTLRCSPISGHKSVSWYQQVLGQGPQFIFQYYEKEERGRGNFPDRFSARQFPNYSSELNVNALLLGDSALYLCASSFSGIEAFFGQGTRLTVV.

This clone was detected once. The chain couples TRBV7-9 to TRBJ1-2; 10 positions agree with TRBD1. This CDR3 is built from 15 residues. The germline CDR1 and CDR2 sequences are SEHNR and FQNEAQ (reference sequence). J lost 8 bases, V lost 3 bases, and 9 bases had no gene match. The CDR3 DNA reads TGTGCCAGCAGCTTCAGAGGACAGGGGGACGGAGGCTACACCTTC. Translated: CASSFRGQGDGGYTF.

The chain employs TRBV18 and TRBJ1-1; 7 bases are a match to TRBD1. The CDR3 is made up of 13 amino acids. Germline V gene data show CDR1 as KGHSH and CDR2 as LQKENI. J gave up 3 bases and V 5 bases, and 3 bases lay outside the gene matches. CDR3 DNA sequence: TGTGCCAGCTCATCCCAGGGGGACACTGAAGCTTTCTTT. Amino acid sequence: CASSSQGDTEAFF.

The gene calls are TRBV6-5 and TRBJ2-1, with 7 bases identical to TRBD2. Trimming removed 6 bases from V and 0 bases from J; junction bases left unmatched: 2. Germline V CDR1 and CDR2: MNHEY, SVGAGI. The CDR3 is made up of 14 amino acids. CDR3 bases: TGTGCCAGCAGAGGCGGGAGCTCCTACAATGAGCAGTTCTTC. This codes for CASRGGSSYNEQFF.

In nucleotides, the CDR3 is TGCGCCAGCAGCCCGAGACTAGCGGGGGGGCTGGACACCGGGGAGCTGTTTTTT. Its protein product is CASSPRLAGGLDTGELFF. The rearrangement uses TRBV4-3 and TRBJ2-2, with 14 nucleotides matching TRBD2. With 4 bases clipped from V and 3 bases from J, the junction kept 7 bases outside the gene matches. This CDR3 comprises 18 residues. Germline V lookup: CDR1 LGHNA, CDR2 YSLEER.

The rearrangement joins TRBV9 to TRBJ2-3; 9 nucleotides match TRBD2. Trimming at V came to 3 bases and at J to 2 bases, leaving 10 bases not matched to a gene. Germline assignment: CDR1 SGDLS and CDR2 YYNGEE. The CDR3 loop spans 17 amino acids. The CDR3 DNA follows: TGTGCCAGCAGCGCTCCGACAGCGGGAGGAGTCACAGATACGCAGTATTTT. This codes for CASSAPTAGGVTDTQYF. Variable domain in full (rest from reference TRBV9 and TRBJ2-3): DSGVTQTPKHLITATGQRVTLRCSPRSGDLSVYWYQQSLDQGLQFLIQYYNGEERAKGNILERFSAQQFPDLHSELNLSSLELGDSALYFCASSAPTAGGVTDTQYFGPGTRLTVL.

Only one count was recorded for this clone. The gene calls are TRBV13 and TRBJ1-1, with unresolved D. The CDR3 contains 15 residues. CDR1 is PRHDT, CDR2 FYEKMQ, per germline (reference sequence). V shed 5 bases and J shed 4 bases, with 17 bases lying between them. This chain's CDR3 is CASSPRAGMGTEAFF. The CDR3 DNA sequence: TGTGCCAGCAGCCCGAGGGCAGGCATGGGCACTGAAGCTTTCTTT. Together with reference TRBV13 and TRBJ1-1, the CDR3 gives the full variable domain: AAGVIQSPRHLIKEKRETATLKCYPIPRHDTVYWYQQGPGQDPQFLISFYEKMQSDKGSIPDRFSAQQFSDYHSELNMSSLELGDSALYFCASSPRAGMGTEAFFGQGTRLTVV.

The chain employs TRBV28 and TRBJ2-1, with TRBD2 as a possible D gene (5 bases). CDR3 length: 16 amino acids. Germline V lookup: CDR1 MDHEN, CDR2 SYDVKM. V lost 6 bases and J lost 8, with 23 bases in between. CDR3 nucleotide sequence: TGTGCCAGCAGCCCCGAAGGTAGCGCCCTTCTCTATGAGCAGTTCTTC. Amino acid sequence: CASSPEGSALLYEQFF.

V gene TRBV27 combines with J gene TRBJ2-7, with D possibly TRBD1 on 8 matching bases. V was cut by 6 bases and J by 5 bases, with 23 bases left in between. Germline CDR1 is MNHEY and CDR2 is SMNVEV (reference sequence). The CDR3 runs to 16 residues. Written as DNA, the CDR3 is TGTGCCAGCAGGAGACAGGGGACCCGGGGGAGGGACGAGCAGTACTTC. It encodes CASRRQGTRGRDEQYF.

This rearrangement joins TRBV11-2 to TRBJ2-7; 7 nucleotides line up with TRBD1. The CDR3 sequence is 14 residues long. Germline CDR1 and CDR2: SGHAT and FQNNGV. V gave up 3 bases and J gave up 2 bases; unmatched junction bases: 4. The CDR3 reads CASSLGQRTYEQYF. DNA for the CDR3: TGTGCCAGCAGCTTGGGACAGCGAACCTACGAGCAGTACTTC.

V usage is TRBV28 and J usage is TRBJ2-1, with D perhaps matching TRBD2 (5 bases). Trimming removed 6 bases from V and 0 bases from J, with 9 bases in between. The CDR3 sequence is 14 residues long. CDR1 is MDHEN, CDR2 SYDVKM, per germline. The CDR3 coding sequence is TGTGCCAGCAGCGTAGGACTCTCCTACAATGAGCAGTTCTTC. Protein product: CASSVGLSYNEQFF.

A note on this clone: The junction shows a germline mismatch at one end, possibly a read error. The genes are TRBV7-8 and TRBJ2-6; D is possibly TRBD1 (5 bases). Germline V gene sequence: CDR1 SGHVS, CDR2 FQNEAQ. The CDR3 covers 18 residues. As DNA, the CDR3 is TGTGCCAGCAGCTTATTTTGGGATGTTTTCTCTGGGGCCAACGTGCTGACTTTC. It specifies CASSLFWDVFSGANVLTF.

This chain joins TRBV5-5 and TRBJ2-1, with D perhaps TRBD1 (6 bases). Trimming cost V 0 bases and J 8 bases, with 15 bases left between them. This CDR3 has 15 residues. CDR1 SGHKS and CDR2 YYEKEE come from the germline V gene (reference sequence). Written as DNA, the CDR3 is TGTGCCAGCAGCTTGGTCGGGACAAAGACTTATGAGCAGTTCTTC. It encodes CASSLVGTKTYEQFF.

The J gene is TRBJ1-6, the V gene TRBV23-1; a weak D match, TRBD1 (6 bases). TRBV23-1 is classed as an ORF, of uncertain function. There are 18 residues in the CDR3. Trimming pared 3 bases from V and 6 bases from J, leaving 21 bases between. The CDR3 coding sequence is TGCGCCAGCAGTCACATCTCTTCTCTGGGACACCCTAATTCACCCCTCCACTTT. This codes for CASSHISSLGHPNSPLHF.

The CDR3 region has the DNA TGTGCCATCACGACAGGAGGTAATGGCTACACCTTC. Encoded protein: CAITTGGNGYTF. The chain uses TRBV6-6 and TRBJ1-2, with D perhaps matching TRBD1 (6 bases). There are 12 residues in the CDR3. The germline gives CDR1 MNHNY, CDR2 SVGAGI (reference sequence). Trimming removed 10 bases from V and 6 bases from J, with 15 bases in between.

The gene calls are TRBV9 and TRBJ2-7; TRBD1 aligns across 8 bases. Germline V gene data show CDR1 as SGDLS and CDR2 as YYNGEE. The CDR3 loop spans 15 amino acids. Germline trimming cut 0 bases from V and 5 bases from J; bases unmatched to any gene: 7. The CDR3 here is CASSVEGRGRDEQYF. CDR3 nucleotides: TGTGCCAGCAGCGTAGAGGGCAGGGGGCGAGACGAGCAGTACTTC. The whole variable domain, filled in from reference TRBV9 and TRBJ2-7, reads DSGVTQTPKHLITATGQRVTLRCSPRSGDLSVYWYQQSLDQGLQFLIQYYNGEERAKGNILERFSAQQFPDLHSELNLSSLELGDSALYFCASSVEGRGRDEQYFGPGTRLTVT.

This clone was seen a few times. For the CDR3, the DNA is TGTGCCAGCTCACCCAGCCGTGACTACAATCAGCCCCAGCATTTT. The encoded protein is CASSPSRDYNQPQHF. The chain combines TRBV18 with TRBJ1-5; D not resolved. Between the trimmed V and J ends, which lost 3 bases and 3 bases, there was a span of 12 bases. The germline V gene encodes CDR1 KGHSH and CDR2 LQKENI. The CDR3 extends over 15 amino acids.

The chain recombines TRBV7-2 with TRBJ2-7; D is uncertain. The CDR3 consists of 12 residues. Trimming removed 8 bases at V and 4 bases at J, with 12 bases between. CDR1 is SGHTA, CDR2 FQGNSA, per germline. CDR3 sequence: CASGGDLYEQYF. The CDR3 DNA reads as TGTGCCAGCGGCGGAGACCTTTACGAGCAGTACTTC. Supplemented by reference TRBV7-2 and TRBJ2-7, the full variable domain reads GAGVSQSPSNKVTEKGKDVELRCDPISGHTALYWYRQSLGQGLEFLIYFQGNSAPDKSGLPSDRFSAERTGGSVSTLTIQRTQQEDSAVYLCASGGDLYEQYFGPGTRLTVT.

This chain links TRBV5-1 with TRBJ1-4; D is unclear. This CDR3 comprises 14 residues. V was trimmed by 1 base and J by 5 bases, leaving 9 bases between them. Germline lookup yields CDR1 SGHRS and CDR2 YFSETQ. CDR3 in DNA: TGCGCCAGCAGCTTGCGGGGAGAGAATGAAAAACTGTTTTTT. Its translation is CASSLRGENEKLFF.